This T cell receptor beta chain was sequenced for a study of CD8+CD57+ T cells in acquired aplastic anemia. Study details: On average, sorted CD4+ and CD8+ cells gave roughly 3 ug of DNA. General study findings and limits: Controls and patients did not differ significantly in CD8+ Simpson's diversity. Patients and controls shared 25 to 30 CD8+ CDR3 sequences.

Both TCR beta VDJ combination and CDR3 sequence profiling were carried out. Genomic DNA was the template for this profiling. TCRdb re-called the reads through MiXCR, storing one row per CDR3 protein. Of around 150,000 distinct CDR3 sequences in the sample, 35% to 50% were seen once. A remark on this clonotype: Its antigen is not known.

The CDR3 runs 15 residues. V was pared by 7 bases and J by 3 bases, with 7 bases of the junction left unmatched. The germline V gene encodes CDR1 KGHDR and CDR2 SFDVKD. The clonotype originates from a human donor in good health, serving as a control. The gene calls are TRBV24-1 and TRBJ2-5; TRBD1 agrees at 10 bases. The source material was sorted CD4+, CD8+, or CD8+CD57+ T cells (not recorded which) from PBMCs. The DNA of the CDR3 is TGTGCCACCAGAGACACCGGGACAGGGGAAGAGACCCAGTACTTC. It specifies CATRDTGTGEETQYF.